Included here is one T cell receptor (beta chain) sequence, with context. Its antigen is undetermined. The assay was immunoSEQ multiplex PCR, and TCRdb's table has in-frame clones only and misses some. The sample lists roughly 350,000 clones; about 87% were seen once. The treatment is: 19 received Ad26.COV2.S at low or high dose, single or two shots; a few received placebo; per-sample allocation not given. Sampling was performed 63 days after the first vaccine or placebo injection. The data were taken from a study of Ad26.COV2.S vaccination and SARS-CoV-2 variants. Study-wide background: Intramuscularly, Ad26.COV2.S was given either once or twice, 56 days apart.

Study-level points and caveats: Vaccinees reportedly had broad spike-specific CD8+ and CD4+ T cell responses. There was a possibility that the TCR breadth and depth analyses underestimated total T cell responses.

Germline CDR1 and CDR2: GTSNPN and SVGIG (reference sequence). V trimming: 1 base; J trimming: 5 bases; junction bases outside the gene matches: 7. The CDR3 extends over 16 amino acids. The chain employs TRBV30 and TRBJ2-1, with 11 bases identical to TRBD2. This specimen consisted of peripheral blood, obtained in a trial of Ad26.COV2.S vaccine versus placebo. The clonotype was recovered from a person between 18 and 65 years old who received the Ad26.COV2.S COVID-19 vaccine or a placebo. CDR3 sequence reads: CAWSGGGTSGNNEQFF. The CDR3 DNA follows: TGTGCCTGGAGTGGGGGGGGGACTAGCGGAAACAATGAGCAGTTCTTC.